This TCR beta chain stems from a study of blood T cell repertoires in COVID-19 (dated by TCRdb to the early 2020s). In the study overall: Samples covering the acute and convalescent phases of COVID-19 were provided by collaborators in the United States, Italy and Spain. The material from the prospective study consisted of cDNA or gDNA derived from T cells, B-cell-depleted T cells, or PBMCs. Subjects who had been exposed to COVID-19, were actively infected with it, or had recovered from it provided the deeply sampled blood TCRbeta repertoires that made up the dataset. The repertoires were released in a freely available public database meant as a resource for research on the immune response to SARS-CoV-2. Samples came from the ongoing ImmuneRACE study (first 160 participants) plus 1,254 subjects from 6 global collaborators. Sample metadata almost always included a de-identified subject ID, COVID-19 status, age in years and sex. Where available, HLA class I and class II types were obtained from metadata supplied by the sample provider rather than from assay-based typing.

V and J are truncated by 8 bases and 5 bases respectively, leaving an intervening sequence of 15 bases. From the cysteine up to the phenylalanine, the CDR3 has a length of 13 residues. Only the CDR3 portion is preserved as DNA: 39 bases, with reading frame beginning at the first base. Remarks on this clone: Its antigen specificity is not known. The sample holds no much larger clone one base away, and base qualities are not on file.

TCRbeta CDR3 regions were amplified from genomic DNA using the immunoSEQ Assay, a bias-controlled multiplex PCR. The paper's data handling went like this. Nucleated cell counts per sample were estimated from amplification of reference gene primers within the assay. Sequence reads were collapsed and filtered to measure the absolute abundance of every unique TCRbeta CDR3 rearrangement. For each sample, productive Simpson clonality was calculated as the square root of Simpson's diversity index across productive rearrangements. The table comes from immuneACCESS by way of TCRdb, which keeps in-frame sequences with V and J called. Part of the clones is missing from these tables; in studies checked, under half for an unresolved V gene and the rest for unknown reasons. From that table come the V and J calls and clone size; the DNA was used to work out D and trimming. This sample has a few hundred thousand clones in its table, and 90% of those were observed once. The ten biggest clones cover about 1.7% of the sample.

The paper's findings and limits, for the study overall: How much clinical and demographic metadata was included differed by source and by participant, and the metadata was provided uncurated.

Enrolling through a virtual design, the prospective study's participants ranged in age from roughly 18 to 89 years and lived across 20 to 25 United States geographic areas. In the prospective study, participants were assigned to cohorts based on the clinical history participants reported in a screening survey and a study questionnaire. Each participant in the prospective study had whole blood, serum and a nasopharyngeal or oropharyngeal swab collected by mobile phlebotomists. Additional blood draws and questionnaires over an approximately two-month period could optionally be provided by prospective study participants. Before DNA extraction, prospective study blood samples were shipped either frozen or at room temperature.

The V and J segments used are TRBV12-3 or TRBV12-4 and TRBJ1-1, with an unclear D gene assignment. The source material was PBMCs or T cells enriched from blood (not recorded which). This clonotype was obtained from a woman under 30 with acute COVID-19. The sequence in DNA is TGTGCCAGCCGGTTCCGTATCGCTACTGAAGCTTTCTTT. This gives the protein CASRFRIATEAFF.